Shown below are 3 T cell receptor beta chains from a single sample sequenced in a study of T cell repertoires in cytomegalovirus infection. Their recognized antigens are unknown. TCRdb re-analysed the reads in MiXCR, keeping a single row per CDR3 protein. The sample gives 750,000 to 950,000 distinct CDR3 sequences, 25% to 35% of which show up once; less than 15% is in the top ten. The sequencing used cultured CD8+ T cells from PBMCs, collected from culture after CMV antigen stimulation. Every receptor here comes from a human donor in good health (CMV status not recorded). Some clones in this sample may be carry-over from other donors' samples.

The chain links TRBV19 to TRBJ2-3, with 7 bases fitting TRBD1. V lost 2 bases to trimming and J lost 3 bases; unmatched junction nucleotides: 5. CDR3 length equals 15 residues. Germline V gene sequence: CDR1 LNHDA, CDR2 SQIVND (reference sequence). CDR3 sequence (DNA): TGTGCCAGTAGTATAAGGGGGCAGGGTACAGATACGCAGTATTTT. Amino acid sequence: CASSIRGQGTDTQYF.

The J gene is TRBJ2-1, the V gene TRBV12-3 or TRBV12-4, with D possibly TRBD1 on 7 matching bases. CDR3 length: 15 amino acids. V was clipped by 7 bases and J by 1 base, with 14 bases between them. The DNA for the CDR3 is TGTGCCAGCACCCTGGGGGGACAGTCCTACAATGAGCAGTTCTTC. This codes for CASTLGGQSYNEQFF.

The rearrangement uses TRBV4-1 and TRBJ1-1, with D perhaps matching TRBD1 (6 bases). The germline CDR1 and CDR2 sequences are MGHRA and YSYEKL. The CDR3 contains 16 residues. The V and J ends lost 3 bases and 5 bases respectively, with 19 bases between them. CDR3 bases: TGCGCCAGCAGCCAGCGAATCGCCGGGGGCTTTACTGAAGCTTTCTTT. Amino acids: CASSQRIAGGFTEAFF.